This T cell receptor (beta chain) appears in the sequencing data of a study of T cells in localized non-small cell lung cancer. This clone was detected a few times. Antigen specificity is unknown. This CDR3 is 15 amino acids long. Germline loops: CDR1 MNHGY, CDR2 SAAAGT. Trimming removed 6 bases from V and 7 bases from J, with 19 bases in between. Sequencing used immunoSEQ multiplex PCR; TCRdb keeps in-frame clones, though not all of them. The data contain thousands of clones, roughly 29% of them singletons. Notes on the study in general: Uninvolved nearby lung showed the greatest T cell clonality, exceeding that found in tumor.

The source was lung tumor tissue, collected before any cancer treatment. The receptor was isolated from a male donor at least 60 years old with stage II squamous cell lung carcinoma. The chain couples TRBV6-8 to TRBJ1-5; no definite D call. CDR3 nucleotide sequence: TGTGCCAGCAGCCCCCGCGTAGGACTAGAGCAGCCCCAGCATTTT. It yields the protein CASSPRVGLEQPQHF.